This TCR beta chain was obtained from a study of blood T cell repertoires in COVID-19. Study in general: Samples came from the United States, Italy and Spain, spanning acute and convalescent COVID-19. The cDNA or gDNA used as material had been derived from T cells, B-cell-depleted T cells, or PBMCs.

Authors' data handling: Quantification of nucleated cells was approximated via reference gene primer amplification. The method was immunoSEQ multiplex PCR; TCRdb's version includes in-frame clones alone and lacks a portion of them. That table gives V, J and clone size, and the DNA gave D and trimming. The top ten clones hold 1.8% of a sample with roughly 120,000 clones, 90% of them seen once. Sequenced material: peripheral blood. The receptor was derived from a human donor with active COVID-19. The donor label of this sample is uncertain.

The CDR3 loop is CATSRWGRGGRMAEAFF. The CDR3 DNA is TGTGCCACCAGCAGGTGGGGTAGGGGGGGAAGAATGGCTGAAGCTTTCTTT. The chain employs TRBV15 and TRBJ1-1; D might be TRBD1 (6 bases). CDR1 LNHNV and CDR2 YYDKDF come from the germline V gene (reference sequence). The CDR3 loop spans 17 amino acids. V lost 3 bases, J lost 6 bases, and 23 bases lay in between. Complete variable domain (other parts from reference TRBV15 and TRBJ1-1): DAMVIQNPRYQVTQFGKPVTLSCSQTLNHNVMYWYQQKSSQAPKLLFHYYDKDFNNEADTPDNFQSRRPNTSFCFLDIRSPGLGDTAMYLCATSRWGRGGRMAEAFFGQGTRLTVV.